The present entry profiles one T cell receptor (beta chain) with its context. The entry originates in a study of blood T cell repertoires in COVID-19. Overall study context: Both acute and convalescent COVID-19 samples were obtained from the United States, Italy and Spain.

Trimming cost V 2 bases and J 0 bases; bases outside gene matches: 3. CDR1 is SGHVS, CDR2 FQNEAQ, per germline. The CDR3 length is 17 residues. Participants were placed into cohorts based on the clinical history they reported. Before being deemed recovered, Cohort 3 donors had two negative PCRs, clearance, or symptom resolution. Profiling relied on immunoSEQ multiplex PCR, and the TCRdb table lists in-frame clones only, not all of them. The sample contains roughly 250,000 clones, approximately 85% of which appear only once. Sequenced sample: PBMCs or T cells enriched from blood (not recorded which). The chain employs TRBV7-8 and TRBJ1-4, with 10 bases fitting TRBD1. The clonotype originates from a woman between 50 and 59 years old who had recovered from COVID-19. CDR3 nucleotides: TGTGCCAGCAGCTTACCCGGGACAGGGGCAACTAATGAAAAACTGTTTTTT. It yields the protein CASSLPGTGATNEKLFF.